The entry that follows covers one T cell receptor beta chain sequence. Germline CDR1 reads LNHDA; CDR2 reads SQIVND (reference sequence). Trimming stripped 4 bases from V and 4 bases from J, with 10 bases between. The CDR3 sequence is 13 residues long. Measured with immunoSEQ multiplex PCR; TCRdb has only the in-frame clones, and not every one. The sample holds tens of thousands of clones, about 89% seen once. This record comes from a study of blood T cell repertoires in COVID-19. The receptor was derived from a human donor with acute or convalescent COVID-19. The donor label of this sample is uncertain. This sequence joins TRBV19 and TRBJ2-5; D might be TRBD1 (5 bases). Sequencing used peripheral blood. In DNA, the CDR3 is TGTGCCAGTAGTACTCCAAGGGGAGAGACCCAGTACTTC. This encodes CASSTPRGETQYF.